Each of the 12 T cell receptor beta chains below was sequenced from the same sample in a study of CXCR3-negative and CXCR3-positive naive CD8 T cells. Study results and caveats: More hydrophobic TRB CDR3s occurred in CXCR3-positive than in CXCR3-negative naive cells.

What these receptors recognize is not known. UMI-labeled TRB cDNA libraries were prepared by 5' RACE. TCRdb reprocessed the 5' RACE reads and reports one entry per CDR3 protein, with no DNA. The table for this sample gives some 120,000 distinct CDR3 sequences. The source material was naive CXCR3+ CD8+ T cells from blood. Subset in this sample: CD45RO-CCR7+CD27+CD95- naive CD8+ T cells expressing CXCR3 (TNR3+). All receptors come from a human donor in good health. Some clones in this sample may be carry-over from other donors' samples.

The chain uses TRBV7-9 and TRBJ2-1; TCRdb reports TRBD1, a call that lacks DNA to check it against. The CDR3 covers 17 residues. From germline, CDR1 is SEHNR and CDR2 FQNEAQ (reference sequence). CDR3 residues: CASSITGTGFSYNEQFF.

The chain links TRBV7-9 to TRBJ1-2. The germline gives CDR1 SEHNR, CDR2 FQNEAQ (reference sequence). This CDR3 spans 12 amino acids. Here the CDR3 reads CASSLPFWGYTF.

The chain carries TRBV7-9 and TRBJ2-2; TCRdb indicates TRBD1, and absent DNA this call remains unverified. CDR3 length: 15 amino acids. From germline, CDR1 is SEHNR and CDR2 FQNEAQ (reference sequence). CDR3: CASSRTTGDTGELFF.

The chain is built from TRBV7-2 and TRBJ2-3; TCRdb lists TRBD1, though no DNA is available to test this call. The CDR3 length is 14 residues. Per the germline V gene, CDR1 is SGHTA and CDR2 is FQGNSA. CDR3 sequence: CASSPGQGADTQYF.

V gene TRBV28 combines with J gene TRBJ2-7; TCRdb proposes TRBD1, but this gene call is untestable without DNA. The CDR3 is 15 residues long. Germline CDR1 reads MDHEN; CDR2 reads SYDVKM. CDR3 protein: CASSGTGRAYYEQYF.

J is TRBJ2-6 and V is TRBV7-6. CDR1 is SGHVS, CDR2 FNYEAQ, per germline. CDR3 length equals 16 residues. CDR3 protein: CASSLGYGAGANVLTF.

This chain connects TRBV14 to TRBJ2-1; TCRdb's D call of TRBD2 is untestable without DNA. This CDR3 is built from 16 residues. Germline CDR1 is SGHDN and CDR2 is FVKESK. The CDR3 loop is CASSQTGREGHDEQFF.

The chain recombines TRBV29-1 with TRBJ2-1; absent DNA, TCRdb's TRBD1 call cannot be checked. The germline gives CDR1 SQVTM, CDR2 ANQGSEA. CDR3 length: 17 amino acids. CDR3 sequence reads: CSVEDHRGTGLDNEQFF.

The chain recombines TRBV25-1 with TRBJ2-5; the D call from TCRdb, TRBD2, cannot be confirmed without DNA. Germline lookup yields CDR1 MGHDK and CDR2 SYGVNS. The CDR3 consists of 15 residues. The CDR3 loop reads CASSEYFGPQETQYF.

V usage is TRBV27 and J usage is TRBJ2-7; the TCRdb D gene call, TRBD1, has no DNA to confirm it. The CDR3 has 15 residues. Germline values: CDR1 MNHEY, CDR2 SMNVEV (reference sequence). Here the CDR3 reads CASSLDRDGEYEQYF.

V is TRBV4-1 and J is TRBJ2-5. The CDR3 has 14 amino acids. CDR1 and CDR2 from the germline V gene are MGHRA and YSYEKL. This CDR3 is CASSPNYGSETQYF.

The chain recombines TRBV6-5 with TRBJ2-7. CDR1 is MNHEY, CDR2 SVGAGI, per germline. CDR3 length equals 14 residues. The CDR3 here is CASSYLGDSYEQYF.